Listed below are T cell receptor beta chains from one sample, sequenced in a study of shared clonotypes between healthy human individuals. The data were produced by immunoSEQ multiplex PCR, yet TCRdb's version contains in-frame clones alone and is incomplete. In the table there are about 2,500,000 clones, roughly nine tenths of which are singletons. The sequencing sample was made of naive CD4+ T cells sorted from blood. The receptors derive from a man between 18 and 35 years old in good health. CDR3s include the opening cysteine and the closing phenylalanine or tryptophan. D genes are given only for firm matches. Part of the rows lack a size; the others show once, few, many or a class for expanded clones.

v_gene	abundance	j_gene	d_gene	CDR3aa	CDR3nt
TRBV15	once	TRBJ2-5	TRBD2	CATSLGGETQYF	TGTGCCACCAGCTTGGGGGGGGAGACCCAGTACTTC
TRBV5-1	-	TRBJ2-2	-	CASSLAGPTLYTGELFF	TGCGCCAGCAGCTTGGCGGGGCCCACCCTTTACACCGGGGAGCTGTTTTTT
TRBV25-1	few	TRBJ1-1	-	CASSEGLNTEAFF	TGTGCCAGCAGTGAAGGTCTGAACACTGAAGCTTTCTTT
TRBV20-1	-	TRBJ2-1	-	CSASPRDEQFF	TGCAGTGCTAGCCCCCGCGATGAGCAGTTCTTC
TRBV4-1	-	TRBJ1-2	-	CASSQEGKYGYTF	TGCGCCAGCAGCCAAGAGGGTAAATATGGCTACACCTTC
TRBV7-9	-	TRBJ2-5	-	CASSLGSGWQETQYF	TGTGCCAGCAGCTTAGGGTCGGGATGGCAAGAGACCCAGTACTTC
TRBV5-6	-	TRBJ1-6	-	CASSLAGSSYNSPLHF	TGTGCCAGCAGCTTGGCAGGGAGCTCCTATAATTCACCCCTCCACTTT
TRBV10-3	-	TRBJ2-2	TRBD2	CAIRSGLAGAPGTGELFF	TGTGCCATCCGCTCGGGACTAGCGGGGGCCCCGGGCACCGGGGAGCTGTTTTTT
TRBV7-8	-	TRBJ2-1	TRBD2	CASRTSGRAPAPSYNEQFF	TGTGCCAGCAGGACTAGCGGGAGGGCCCCTGCTCCCTCCTACAATGAGCAGTTCTTC
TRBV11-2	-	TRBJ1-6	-	CASSLGTVYNSPLHF	TGTGCCAGCAGCTTAGGGACAGTCTATAATTCACCCCTCCACTTT
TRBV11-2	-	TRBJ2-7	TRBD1	CASSVIQGVSYEQYF	TGTGCCAGCAGCGTCATACAGGGGGTTTCCTACGAGCAGTACTTC
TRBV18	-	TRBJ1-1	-	CASSPRDTEAFF	TGTGCCAGCTCACCCCGGGACACTGAAGCTTTCTTT
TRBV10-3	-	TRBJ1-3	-	CAISDAAGNTIYF	TGTGCCATCAGTGATGCAGCTGGAAACACCATATATTTT
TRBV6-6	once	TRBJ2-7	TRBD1	CASSYRGQGTLEQYF	TGTGCCAGCAGTTACAGGGGGCAGGGGACCCTCGAGCAGTACTTC
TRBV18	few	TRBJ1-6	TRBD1	CASSPGGGRSPLHF	TGTGCCAGCTCACCAGGAGGGGGCCGATCACCCCTCCACTTT
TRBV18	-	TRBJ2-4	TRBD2	CASSLLSSGGPPGDIQYF	TGTGCCAGCTCACTCCTCTCTAGCGGGGGGCCCCCGGGGGACATTCAGTACTTC
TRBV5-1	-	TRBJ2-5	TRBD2	CASSLNIAGTQETQYF	TGCGCCAGCAGCTTGAATATAGCGGGTACCCAAGAGACCCAGTACTTC
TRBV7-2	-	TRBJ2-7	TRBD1	CASSTGTVTYEQYF	TGTGCCAGCAGCACCGGGACAGTTACTTACGAGCAGTACTTC
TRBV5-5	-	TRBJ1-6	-	CASSLAGGSNSPLHF	TGTGCCAGCAGCTTGGCGGGAGGGTCAAATTCACCCCTCCACTTT
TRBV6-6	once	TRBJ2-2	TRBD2	CASIPSGGQTGELFF	TGTGCCAGCATCCCCTCGGGGGGGCAGACCGGGGAGCTGTTTTTT
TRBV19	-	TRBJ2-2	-	CASRGSPTNTGELFF	TGTGCCAGTAGAGGCTCCCCCACGAACACCGGGGAGCTGTTTTTT
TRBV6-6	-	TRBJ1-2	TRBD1	CASKEGGDSPYGYTF	TGTGCCAGCAAAGAGGGGGGGGACAGCCCATATGGCTACACCTTC
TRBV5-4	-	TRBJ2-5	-	CASSLALGQETQYF	TGTGCCAGCAGCTTGGCACTCGGACAAGAGACCCAGTACTTC
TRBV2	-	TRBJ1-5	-	CASSEASQLGWPQHF	TGTGCCAGCAGTGAAGCAAGCCAGCTTGGGTGGCCCCAGCATTTT
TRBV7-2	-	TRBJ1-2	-	CASSLDRGAGDGYTF	TGTGCCAGCAGCTTAGACCGGGGGGCAGGGGATGGCTACACCTTC
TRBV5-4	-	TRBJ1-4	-	CASSLRGNEKLFF	TGTGCCAGCAGCTTGAGGGGGAATGAAAAACTGTTTTTT
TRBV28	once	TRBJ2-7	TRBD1	CASSHPRTGVPEQYF	TGTGCCAGCAGCCACCCGCGGACAGGGGTACCCGAGCAGTACTTC
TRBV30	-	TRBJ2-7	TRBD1	CAWREGDRRHEQYF	TGTGCCTGGAGGGAAGGGGACAGGAGGCACGAGCAGTACTTC
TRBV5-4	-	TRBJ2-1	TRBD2	CASSAGLAKEQFF	TGTGCCAGCAGCGCGGGACTAGCGAAAGAGCAGTTCTTC